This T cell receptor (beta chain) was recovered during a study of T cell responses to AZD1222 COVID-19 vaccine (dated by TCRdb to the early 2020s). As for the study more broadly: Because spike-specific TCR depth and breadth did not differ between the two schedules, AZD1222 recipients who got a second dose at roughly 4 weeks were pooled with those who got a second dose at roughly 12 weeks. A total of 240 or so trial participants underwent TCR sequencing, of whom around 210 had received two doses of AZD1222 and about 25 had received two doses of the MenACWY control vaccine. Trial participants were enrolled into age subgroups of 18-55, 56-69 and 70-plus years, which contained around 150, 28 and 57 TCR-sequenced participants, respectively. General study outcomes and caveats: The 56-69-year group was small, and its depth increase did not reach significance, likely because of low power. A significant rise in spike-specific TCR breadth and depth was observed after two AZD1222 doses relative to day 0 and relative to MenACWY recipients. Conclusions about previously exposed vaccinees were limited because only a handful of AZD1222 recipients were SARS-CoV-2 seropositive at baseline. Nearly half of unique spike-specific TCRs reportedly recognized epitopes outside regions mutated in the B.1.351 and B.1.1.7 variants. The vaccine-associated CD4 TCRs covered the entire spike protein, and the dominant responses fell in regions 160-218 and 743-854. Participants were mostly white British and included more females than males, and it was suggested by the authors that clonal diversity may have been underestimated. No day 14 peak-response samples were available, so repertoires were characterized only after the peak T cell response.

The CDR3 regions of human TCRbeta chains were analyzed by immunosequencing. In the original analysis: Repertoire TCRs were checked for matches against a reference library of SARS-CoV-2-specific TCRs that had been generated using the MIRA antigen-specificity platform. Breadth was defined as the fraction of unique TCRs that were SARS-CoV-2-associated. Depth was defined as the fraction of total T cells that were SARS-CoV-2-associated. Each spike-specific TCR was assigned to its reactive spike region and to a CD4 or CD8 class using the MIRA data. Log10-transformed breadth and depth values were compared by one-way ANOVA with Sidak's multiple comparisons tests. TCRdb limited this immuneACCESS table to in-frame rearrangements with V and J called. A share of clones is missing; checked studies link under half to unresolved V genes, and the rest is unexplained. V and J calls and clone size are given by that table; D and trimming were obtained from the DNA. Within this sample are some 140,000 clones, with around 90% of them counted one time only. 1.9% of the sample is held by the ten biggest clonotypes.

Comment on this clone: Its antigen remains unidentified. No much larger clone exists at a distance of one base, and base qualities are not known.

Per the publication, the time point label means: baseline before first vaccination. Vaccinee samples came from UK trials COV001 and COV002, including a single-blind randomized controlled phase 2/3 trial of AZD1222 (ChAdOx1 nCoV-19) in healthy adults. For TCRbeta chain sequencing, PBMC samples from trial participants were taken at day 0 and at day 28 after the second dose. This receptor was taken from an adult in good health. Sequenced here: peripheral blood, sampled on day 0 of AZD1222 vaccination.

The CDR3 reads CASNQDRINEKLFF. The sequence in DNA is TGTGCCAGCAACCAAGACAGGATTAATGAAAAACTGTTTTTT. The chain uses TRBV2 and TRBJ1-4; TRBD1 is a possible D gene, resting on 6 matching bases. The CDR3 runs 14 amino acids, cysteine and phenylalanine included. This entry keeps only the CDR3 DNA: 42 bases, framed from base 1. The germline ends are 13 bases apart after V is trimmed by 7 bases and J by 4 bases. From a lookup of the germline V gene, CDR1 and CDR2 are SNHLY and FYNNEI.